This T cell receptor beta chain was captured by sequencing in a study of blood T cells in healthy people across ages. V gave up 5 bases and J gave up 8 bases; unmatched junction bases: 7. Germline assignment: CDR1 SGHAT and CDR2 FQNNGV. CDR3 length: 13 residues. A sample-barcoded 5' primer and a J-beta primer mix were used in a second PCR of roughly 6 to 11 cycles. Each CDR3 protein gets one entry after TCRdb re-called the 5' RACE reads with MiXCR. This table holds just under 900,000 distinct CDR3 sequences, around 28% found once. This clonotype was picked up many times. Its antigen is unknown. General study results and limits: In these data, TCR beta diversity tracked strongly with naive T cell percentage. Versus aged donors, long-lived donors had higher diversity and more naive CD4+ cells.

All donors came from Russia, were Caucasian and healthy, and spanned ages about 6 to 100. The TCR was taken from a woman aged 80 or over in good health. The specimen sequenced was blood. V gene TRBV11-2 combines with J gene TRBJ1-2, with 8 bases aligning to TRBD1. DNA of the CDR3: TGTGCCAGCAGCCTTGACAGGGGTTTAGGCTACACCTTC. Its translation: CASSLDRGLGYTF.